The entry that follows covers one T cell receptor beta chain sequence. TCRdb's copy holds only in-frame clones and misses some; the assay was immunoSEQ multiplex PCR. This sample has around 190,000 clones, with around 90% found just once. This sample stems from a study of control samples from healthy donors and cancer patients. Per the germline V gene, CDR1 is MNHEY and CDR2 is SVGEGT. With V trimmed by 2 bases and J by 4 bases, 11 bases remained unmatched. The CDR3 totals 17 residues. V is TRBV6-2 or TRBV6-3 and J is TRBJ1-5; 7 bases are shared with TRBD1. The clonotype was recovered from a woman between 50 and 59 years old in good health. Sequenced material: blood. The CDR3 reads CASSYVMTGPANQPQHF. The CDR3 nucleotides read TGTGCCAGCAGTTACGTTATGACAGGGCCAGCAAATCAGCCCCAGCATTTT.